This T cell receptor (beta chain) came from a study of T cell responses to AZD1222 COVID-19 vaccine. At the level of the study: The analysis combined second doses at about 4 or about 12 weeks.

TCRdb keeps only in-frame clones here, not all; method: immunoSEQ multiplex PCR. This table holds 150,000 to 200,000 clones, less than 95% found once. Overall study findings and caveats: Among the donors, most were white British and more were female, and clonal diversity was possibly underestimated. Repertoire sampling was restricted to post-peak T cell response timepoints. Baseline seropositives among AZD1222 recipients totaled only five to seven.

The CDR3 is 15 residues long. Germline assignment: CDR1 LNHDA and CDR2 SQIVND (reference sequence). With V trimmed by 5 bases and J by 4 bases, 6 bases remained unmatched. Of note for this clone: Its antigen is not known.

The input for sequencing was peripheral blood, taken on day 0 of AZD1222 vaccination. This TCR derives from an adult in good health. The chain joins TRBV19 to TRBJ1-4, with TRBD1 matching 8 bases. CDR3 residues: CASSFRGQDNEKLFF. For the CDR3, the DNA is TGTGCCAGTAGTTTCCGGGGACAGGATAATGAAAAACTGTTTTTT.